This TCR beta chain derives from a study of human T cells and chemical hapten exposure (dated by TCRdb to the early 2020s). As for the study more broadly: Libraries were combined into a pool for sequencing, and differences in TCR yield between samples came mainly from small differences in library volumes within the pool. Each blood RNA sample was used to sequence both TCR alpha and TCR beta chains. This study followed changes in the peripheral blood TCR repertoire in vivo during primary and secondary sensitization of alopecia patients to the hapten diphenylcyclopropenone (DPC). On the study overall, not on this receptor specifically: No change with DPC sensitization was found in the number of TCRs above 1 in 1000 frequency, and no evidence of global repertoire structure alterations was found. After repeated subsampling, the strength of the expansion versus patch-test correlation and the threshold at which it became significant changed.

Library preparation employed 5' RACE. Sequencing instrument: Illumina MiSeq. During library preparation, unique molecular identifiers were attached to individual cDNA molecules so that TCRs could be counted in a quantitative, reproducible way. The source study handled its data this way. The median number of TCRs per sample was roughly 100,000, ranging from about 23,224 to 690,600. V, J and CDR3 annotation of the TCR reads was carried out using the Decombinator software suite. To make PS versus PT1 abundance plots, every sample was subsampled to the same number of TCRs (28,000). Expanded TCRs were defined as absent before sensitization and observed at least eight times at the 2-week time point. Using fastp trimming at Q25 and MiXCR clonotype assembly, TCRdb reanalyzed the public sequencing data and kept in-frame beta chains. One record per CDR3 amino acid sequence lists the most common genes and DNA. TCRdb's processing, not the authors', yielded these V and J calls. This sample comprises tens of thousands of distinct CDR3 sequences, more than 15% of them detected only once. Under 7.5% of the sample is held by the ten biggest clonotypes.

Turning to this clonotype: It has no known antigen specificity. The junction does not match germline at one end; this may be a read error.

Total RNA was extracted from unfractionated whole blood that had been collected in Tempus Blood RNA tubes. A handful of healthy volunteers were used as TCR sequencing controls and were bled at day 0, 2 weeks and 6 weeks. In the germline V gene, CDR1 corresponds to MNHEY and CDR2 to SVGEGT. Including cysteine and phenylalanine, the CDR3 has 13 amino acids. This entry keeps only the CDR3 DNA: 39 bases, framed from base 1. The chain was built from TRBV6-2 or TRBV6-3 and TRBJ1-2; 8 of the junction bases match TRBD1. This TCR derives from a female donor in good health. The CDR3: CASSRDRNYGYIF. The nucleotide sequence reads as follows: TGTGCCAGCAGCAGGGACAGGAACTATGGCTACATCTTC.